The source of this TCR beta chain is a study of technical replicates of blood from a handful of donors. This clone was recorded once. Sequencing used immunoSEQ multiplex PCR; TCRdb keeps in-frame clones, though not all of them. Of tens of thousands of clones listed, 92% were seen once; the top ten hold 0.25% to 0.3%. This sequence originates from a human donor in good health. The specimen sequenced was T cells isolated from PBMCs.

In DNA, the CDR3 is TGTGCCAGCAGATACACTGGGGGCGCGACGGAAGGCTACACCTTC. Translating gives CASRYTGGATEGYTF. The chain joins TRBV6-1 to TRBJ1-2, with D maybe TRBD1 (6 bases). Per the germline V gene, CDR1 is MNHNS and CDR2 is SASEGT. Trimming stripped 6 bases from V and 8 bases from J, with 22 bases between. The CDR3 has 15 amino acids.